The 3 T cell receptor beta chains below all came from one sample that was sequenced in a study of blood T cells in healthy people across ages. A second about 7 to 12 cycle PCR used barcoded and J-beta primers. TCRdb re-called the 5' RACE reads with MiXCR, one entry per CDR3 protein. The sample lists approximately 770,000 distinct CDR3 sequences; roughly 60% were seen once. Sequences were obtained from blood. The receptor set was obtained from a man aged 30-40 years in good health.

V usage is TRBV29-1 and J usage is TRBJ2-3; D gene uncertain. Trimming removed 3 bases at V and 0 bases at J, with 10 bases between. Germline loops: CDR1 SQVTM, CDR2 ANQGSEA. This CDR3 contains 14 residues. This CDR3 is CSVEGVVSTDTQYF. CDR3 nucleotide sequence: TGCAGCGTTGAGGGTGTGGTTAGCACAGATACGCAGTATTTT.

This rearrangement joins TRBV12-3 or TRBV12-4 to TRBJ2-7; 7 bases line up with TRBD2. The CDR3 loop spans 10 amino acids. V lost 8 bases and J lost 11; bases outside the gene matches: 6. The CDR3 loop is CASRGVLEYF. The CDR3 DNA is TGTGCCAGCCGGGGGGTGTTGGAGTACTTC.

The V call is TRBV5-1, the J call TRBJ2-1; 9 nucleotides match TRBD1. This CDR3 spans 15 amino acids. V lost 4 bases and J lost 7; bases outside the gene matches: 9. CDR1 SGHRS and CDR2 YFSETQ come from the germline V gene. In nucleotides, the CDR3 is TGCGCCAGCAGCAGTATACCGGGACAGGGAAATGAGCAGTTCTTC. It specifies CASSSIPGQGNEQFF.